This TCR beta chain was sequenced for a study of cytomegalovirus exposure and HLA in healthy donors. Study outcomes and limitations: Later analysis found that TCR beta chains associated with HLA were more clonally expanded than other, equally common chains. Cytomegalovirus association was assigned to about 180 TCR beta chains. A later analysis revealed that TCR association rates differed between HLA loci, peaking at DRB1 and bottoming out at HLA-C. Later on, an analysis tied 15,000 to 20,000 TCR beta sequences to HLA alleles at 0.05 false discovery rate.

On this clone itself: The target antigen is unknown.

CDR3 length: 16 residues. From germline, CDR1 is SGHTA and CDR2 FQGNSA. The V and J ends lost 5 bases and 3 bases, in that order; junction bases with no gene match: 3. PCR employed 60 Vbeta and 13 Jbeta primers. Data came from immunoSEQ multiplex PCR; TCRdb stores just in-frame clones and leaves some out. The sample lists 100,000 or so clones, about 80% occurring once. This clonotype was sampled from a man between 40 and 49 years old in good health and CMV-seropositive. The chain is built from TRBV7-2 and TRBJ2-2, with 13 bases matching TRBD2. Sequences were obtained from PBMCs. The CDR3 protein is CASSKTSGGDTGELFF. The CDR3 coding sequence is TGTGCCAGCAGCAAAACTAGCGGGGGGGACACCGGGGAGCTGTTTTTT.